These T cell receptor beta chains were read from a single sample in a study of blood T cell repertoires in COVID-19. Assay used: immunoSEQ multiplex PCR; TCRdb lists only in-frame clones, some missing. The sample gives approximately 170,000 clones, over 80% of which show up once; 4% to 4.5% is in the top ten. Material: PBMCs or T cells enriched from blood (not recorded which). Receptor source: a woman between 50 and 59 years old who had recovered from COVID-19. Both conserved end residues are part of each CDR3. The order of the fields is CDR3 DNA, CDR3 protein, clone size, V gene, J gene, D gene. A D gene is named only where the DNA matches it firmly. Not every row has a clone size; where given, it reads once, few, many or a size class.

DNA: TGTGCCAGCAGCCCGCTAGGGAGGGGGTCTGGAAACACCATATATTTT
CDR3: CASSPLGRGSGNTIYF
size: many
V: TRBV3-1/TRBV3-2
J: TRBJ1-3
D: NA

DNA: TGCGCCAGCAGCATGGACAGGAGCACCGGGGAGCTGTTTTTT
CDR3: CASSMDRSTGELFF
size: NA
V: TRBV5-1
J: TRBJ2-2
D: TRBD1

DNA: TGTGCCAGCAGCCGAAGACAGTCTTATAATTCACCCCTCCACTTT
CDR3: CASSRRQSYNSPLHF
size: NA
V: TRBV6-5
J: TRBJ1-6
D: NA

DNA: TGTGCCAGCAGCCTAGGGGGCGCTACTTTCCCTGAAGCTTTCTTT
CDR3: CASSLGGATFPEAFF
size: NA
V: TRBV28
J: TRBJ1-1
D: TRBD1

DNA: TGTGCCAGCAGCCAAAACTCGGCAGGGGAGTTCTTC
CDR3: CASSQNSAGEFF
size: NA
V: TRBV14
J: TRBJ2-1
D: NA

DNA: TGTGCCACCAGTGTTGCAGGAGGGACGTCGGGGGAGCTGTTTTTT
CDR3: CATSVAGGTSGELFF
size: NA
V: TRBV24-1
J: TRBJ2-2
D: NA

DNA: TGTGCCAGCAGCTTGGCCGGACTAGCGGGGGGATACACAGATACGCAGTATTTT
CDR3: CASSLAGLAGGYTDTQYF
size: NA
V: TRBV5-4
J: TRBJ2-3
D: TRBD2

DNA: TGTGCCACCAGCAGAGGGTCGGCAGCGGTGAATGAAAAACTGTTTTTT
CDR3: CATSRGSAAVNEKLFF
size: NA
V: TRBV15
J: TRBJ1-4
D: NA

DNA: TGTGCCACCCGGAGCAGGGGGTCCACCACAGATACGCAGTATTTT
CDR3: CATRSRGSTTDTQYF
size: NA
V: TRBV6-5
J: TRBJ2-3
D: TRBD1

DNA: TGTGCCAGCAGCCGTGACAGGAACACTGAAGCTTTCTTT
CDR3: CASSRDRNTEAFF
size: NA
V: TRBV7-3
J: TRBJ1-1
D: NA

DNA: TGTGCCAGCAGCTTGCGGGGGGCAAAGACCCAGTACTTC
CDR3: CASSLRGAKTQYF
size: NA
V: TRBV11-3
J: TRBJ2-5
D: TRBD2

DNA: TGTGCCACCAGTGATTTACGGAGGGATGAGCAGTTCTTC
CDR3: CATSDLRRDEQFF
size: NA
V: TRBV24-1
J: TRBJ2-1
D: NA

DNA: TGTGCCAGCCGGAGGGGGGGAGGCTCCTACAATGAGCAGTTCTTC
CDR3: CASRRGGGSYNEQFF
size: NA
V: TRBV14
J: TRBJ2-1
D: NA

DNA: TGCAGCGTGCCCCAGATTTCGTATGAGCAGTTCTTC
CDR3: CSVPQISYEQFF
size: NA
V: TRBV29-1
J: TRBJ2-1
D: NA

DNA: TGTGCCAGCAGTGCCGGGTCTTCTCCTGAAAAACTGTTTTTT
CDR3: CASSAGSSPEKLFF
size: NA
V: TRBV27
J: TRBJ1-4
D: NA

DNA: TGTGCCAGCAGCGAGGGGGGGCTCAATCAGCCCCAGCATTTT
CDR3: CASSEGGLNQPQHF
size: NA
V: TRBV6-4
J: TRBJ1-5
D: NA

DNA: TGCGCCAGCAGCCCGCACGGTAGCGGGAACACCGGGGAGCTGTTTTTT
CDR3: CASSPHGSGNTGELFF
size: NA
V: TRBV5-1
J: TRBJ2-2
D: NA

DNA: TGTGCCAGCAGCCCCTTAGGTGGAGGCGGGATTTTCAGAGATACGCAGTATTTT
CDR3: CASSPLGGGGIFRDTQYF
size: NA
V: TRBV7-9
J: TRBJ2-3
D: NA

DNA: TGTGCCACCAGTGACGGCGGGGTCGACAATGAGCAGTTCTTC
CDR3: CATSDGGVDNEQFF
size: NA
V: TRBV24-1
J: TRBJ2-1
D: NA

DNA: TGTGCCAGCAGTCTCGCGGGGAACGGGGCCAACGTCCTGACTTTC
CDR3: CASSLAGNGANVLTF
size: NA
V: TRBV25-1
J: TRBJ2-6
D: NA

DNA: TGTGCCAGCAGCCCCGTCGGGGGGCGAGGCACAGATACGCAGTATTTT
CDR3: CASSPVGGRGTDTQYF
size: NA
V: TRBV5-8
J: TRBJ2-3
D: NA

DNA: TGTGCCAGCTCACCGCTCGGGACAGGCTATAATGAAAAACTGTTTTTT
CDR3: CASSPLGTGYNEKLFF
size: NA
V: TRBV18
J: TRBJ1-4
D: TRBD1

DNA: TGTGCCAGCAGCTCCCCGAGGGAAACTAGCGGCCCATGGGGAGATACGCAGTATTTT
CDR3: CASSSPRETSGPWGDTQYF
size: NA
V: TRBV7-6
J: TRBJ2-3
D: TRBD2

DNA: TGTGCCAGCAGTTACTCGATCTCTAGCGGGCTGAGGCAGGATGAGCAGTTCTTC
CDR3: CASSYSISSGLRQDEQFF
size: NA
V: TRBV6-2/TRBV6-3
J: TRBJ2-1
D: TRBD2

DNA: TGTGCCATCAGTCTGGCCAGCCAAGAGACCCAGTACTTC
CDR3: CAISLASQETQYF
size: NA
V: TRBV10-3
J: TRBJ2-5
D: NA

DNA: TGTGCCAGCAGTCCGCGCTGGGCCGGTAGTTCACCCCTCCACTTT
CDR3: CASSPRWAGSSPLHF
size: NA
V: TRBV28
J: TRBJ1-6
D: NA

DNA: TGTGCCAGCAGCCCCTGGGGAGGCAATCAGCCCCAGCATTTT
CDR3: CASSPWGGNQPQHF
size: NA
V: TRBV3-1/TRBV3-2
J: TRBJ1-5
D: NA

DNA: TGCGCCAGCAGCTTGGGTAGCGGGGGGGCTTATGAGCAGTTCTTC
CDR3: CASSLGSGGAYEQFF
size: few
V: TRBV5-1
J: TRBJ2-1
D: TRBD2

DNA: TGCGCCAGCAGCCAACCAGTAATCCGAGGGGGACAGGGGGCGCGAGGCTACACCTTC
CDR3: CASSQPVIRGGQGARGYTF
size: NA
V: TRBV4-1
J: TRBJ1-2
D: TRBD1

DNA: TGTGCCAGTAAGGAACCCGTTATACGCGGGAGGCGCTCCCAAACCACCGGGGAGCTGTTTTTT
CDR3: CASKEPVIRGRRSQTTGELFF
size: NA
V: TRBV19
J: TRBJ2-2
D: TRBD2

DNA: TGCGCCAGCAGCCAAGATGGGGGGACCTACAATGAGCAGTTCTTC
CDR3: CASSQDGGTYNEQFF
size: NA
V: TRBV4-1
J: TRBJ2-1
D: NA

DNA: TGCGCCAGCAACCCGGGGGTTGCCGGGGAGCTGTTTTTT
CDR3: CASNPGVAGELFF
size: NA
V: TRBV4-1
J: TRBJ2-2
D: NA

DNA: TGTGCCAGTAGTATAAGTCTTCGAGGGACAGGGGCTGAAGCTTTCTTT
CDR3: CASSISLRGTGAEAFF
size: once
V: TRBV19
J: TRBJ1-1
D: TRBD1

DNA: TGTGCCAGCGGCAAGTCAGTAAACACCGGGGAGCTGTTTTTT
CDR3: CASGKSVNTGELFF
size: NA
V: TRBV6-5
J: TRBJ2-2
D: NA

DNA: TGCGCCAGCAGCCACCCTACTAGCGGGAGGAGCGACGTCCTGACTTTC
CDR3: CASSHPTSGRSDVLTF
size: NA
V: TRBV4-1
J: TRBJ2-6
D: TRBD2

DNA: TGTGCCAGCAGCCCCGGGGGAGTCTCAGCTTTCTTT
CDR3: CASSPGGVSAFF
size: NA
V: TRBV2
J: TRBJ1-1
D: NA

DNA: TGTGCCAGCAGCCCGATGAGACAGGGCGGCTATGGCTACACCTTC
CDR3: CASSPMRQGGYGYTF
size: once
V: TRBV7-2
J: TRBJ1-2
D: TRBD1

DNA: TGTGCCAGCAGGGGGGGGGCAGCCCCCCGGGCTTTCTTT
CDR3: CASRGGAAPRAFF
size: NA
V: TRBV3-1/TRBV3-2
J: TRBJ1-1
D: NA

DNA: TGTGCCAGCAAAACGGTGTCGGATCAGCCCCAGCATTTT
CDR3: CASKTVSDQPQHF
size: NA
V: TRBV28
J: TRBJ1-5
D: NA

DNA: TGTGCCAGCAGTTTCCCGAGACCATTAGACCCGGGTCACATTCAGTACTTC
CDR3: CASSFPRPLDPGHIQYF
size: NA
V: TRBV7-9
J: TRBJ2-4
D: NA

DNA: TGTGCCAGCAGCCAAGATCACGGGGTGGCTCAGCCCCAGCATTTT
CDR3: CASSQDHGVAQPQHF
size: NA
V: TRBV3-1/TRBV3-2
J: TRBJ1-5
D: NA

DNA: TGTGCCAGCAGTCCCTGGGGGGTTGGTAATGAAAAACTGTTTTTT
CDR3: CASSPWGVGNEKLFF
size: NA
V: TRBV27
J: TRBJ1-4
D: NA

DNA: TGTGCCAGCAGCACTAGACTAGCAAATGAGCAGTTCTTC
CDR3: CASSTRLANEQFF
size: once
V: TRBV7-8
J: TRBJ2-1
D: TRBD2

DNA: TGTGCCACCAGTGACAGGACAGGGAATGGTGAGCAGTTCTTC
CDR3: CATSDRTGNGEQFF
size: once
V: TRBV24-1
J: TRBJ2-1
D: TRBD1

DNA: TGTGCCAGCAGCTTTAAGGCCGGACAGGGTGGTTCAAACTATGGCTACACCTTC
CDR3: CASSFKAGQGGSNYGYTF
size: NA
V: TRBV7-9
J: TRBJ1-2
D: TRBD1

DNA: TGTGCCAGCAGCGTCGCCCCAGGGGGCTCGTACACCGGGGAGCTGTTTTTT
CDR3: CASSVAPGGSYTGELFF
size: NA
V: TRBV9
J: TRBJ2-2
D: TRBD1

DNA: TGTGCCAGCAGTTACTCGACCACAGGGGGCTACGCCCCGAACACTGAAGCTTTCTTT
CDR3: CASSYSTTGGYAPNTEAFF
size: NA
V: TRBV6-2/TRBV6-3
J: TRBJ1-1
D: TRBD1

DNA: TGTGCCACCAGCAGGGTCGATGGGCCTATCGAAGCTTTCTTT
CDR3: CATSRVDGPIEAFF
size: NA
V: TRBV15
J: TRBJ1-1
D: NA

DNA: TGTGCCAGCAGTATAGGGCCAGGGTACCCCCTCCACTTT
CDR3: CASSIGPGYPLHF
size: NA
V: TRBV28
J: TRBJ1-6
D: NA

DNA: TGTGCCAGCAGCTGGGGACAGTCCACTGAAGCTTTCTTT
CDR3: CASSWGQSTEAFF
size: NA
V: TRBV7-8
J: TRBJ1-1
D: TRBD1

DNA: TGTGCCAGCAGTCCCCTTCAAGGAGCCTCCTACAATGAGCAGTTCTTC
CDR3: CASSPLQGASYNEQFF
size: NA
V: TRBV13
J: TRBJ2-1
D: NA

DNA: TGTGCCAGTAGTAAAACGGGACTAGCGGGCACCCAAGAGACCCAGTACTTC
CDR3: CASSKTGLAGTQETQYF
size: once
V: TRBV19
J: TRBJ2-5
D: TRBD2

DNA: TGTGCCACCAGCAGAGGAGGACAGGCCTATGGCTACACCTTC
CDR3: CATSRGGQAYGYTF
size: NA
V: TRBV15
J: TRBJ1-2
D: TRBD1